These 18 T cell receptor beta chains were all obtained from the same sample, sequenced in a study of shared clonotypes between healthy human individuals. Profiling relied on immunoSEQ multiplex PCR, and the TCRdb table lists in-frame clones only, not all of them. The sample yields roughly 1.4 million clones, less than 99% seen once. The material sequenced was naive CD4+ T cells sorted from blood. Subset: CD45RA+ positively selected. These receptors came from a man aged 25 to 40 in good health.

The rearrangement uses TRBV10-3 and TRBJ2-5; 7 bases match TRBD2. The CDR3 runs to 13 residues. From germline, CDR1 is ENHRY and CDR2 SYGVKD. V lost 6 bases to trimming and J lost 1 base; unmatched junction nucleotides: 2. CDR3 region: CAIRPGGQETQYF. The DNA of the CDR3 is TGTGCCATCAGGCCGGGGGGCCAAGAGACCCAGTACTTC.

In the case of this clone: Germline is not matched at one junction end, which may reflect a read error. V gene TRBV2 combines with J gene TRBJ2-3, with D uncertain. CDR1 is SNHLY and CDR2 is FYNNEI in the germline V gene. CDR3 length equals 10 residues. CDR3 sequence: CASRAETQYF. In DNA form, the CDR3 reads TGTGCCAGCCGAGCAGAAACGCAGTATTTT.

The rearrangement links TRBV5-6 to TRBJ2-7; tentative D call: TRBD1 (6 bases). This CDR3 is 19 amino acids long. V lost 1 base and J lost 4, with 27 bases in between. The germline V gene has CDR1 SGHDT and CDR2 YYEEEE. CDR3 sequence reads: CASSLFLEPTGKVQYEQYF. For the CDR3, the DNA is TGTGCCAGCAGCTTGTTTCTTGAACCCACAGGGAAGGTGCAATACGAGCAGTACTTC.

Notes on this clone: The sample contains more than one DNA sequence encoding this CDR3. This chain uses TRBV28 with TRBJ2-3; D unclear. Germline values: CDR1 MDHEN, CDR2 SYDVKM. The CDR3 has 11 amino acids. The V gene lost 5 bases and the J gene lost 3 bases, with 3 bases spanning the gap. The CDR3 is CASSTTDTQYF. The CDR3 bases are TGTGCCAGCAGTACAACAGATACGCAGTATTTT.

The chain joins TRBV7-2 to TRBJ2-4, with D possibly TRBD2 on 6 matching bases. Between the trimmed V and J ends, which lost 2 bases and 6 bases, there was a span of 11 bases. The germline V gene encodes CDR1 SGHTA and CDR2 FQGNSA. The CDR3 totals 14 residues. The CDR3 is CASSLLGGTNIQYF. The CDR3 nucleotides read TGTGCCAGCAGCTTACTGGGGGGAACAAACATTCAGTACTTC.

The CDR3 bases are TGTGCCAGCAGCTCCGGACAGGGAACTAATGAAAAACTGTTTTTT. Amino acids: CASSSGQGTNEKLFF. The chain is built from TRBV13 and TRBJ1-4; 8 positions match TRBD1. Trimming removed 4 bases from V and 1 base from J; junction bases left unmatched: 2. CDR3 length equals 15 residues. CDR1 is PRHDT, CDR2 FYEKMQ, per germline (reference sequence).

This chain links TRBV10-3 with TRBJ1-2; D perhaps matches TRBD1 (6 bases). The CDR3 length is 14 residues. Germline V gene lookup returns CDR1 ENHRY and CDR2 SYGVKD. The V gene lost 2 bases and the J gene lost 2 bases, with 9 bases spanning the gap. The CDR3 loop reads CAISERDKNYGYTF. DNA of the CDR3: TGTGCCATCAGTGAGAGGGACAAAAACTATGGCTACACCTTC.

Only one count was recorded for this clone. Other DNA sequences of this sample code for an identical CDR3. The chain combines TRBV5-1 with TRBJ1-3; D unclear. Trimming stripped 3 bases from V and 0 bases from J, with 7 bases between. The CDR3 covers 14 residues. Germline V gives CDR1 SGHRS, CDR2 YFSETQ. The CDR3 protein is CASSSDSSGNTIYF. CDR3 coding DNA: TGCGCCAGCAGCTCAGACTCCTCTGGAAACACCATATATTTT.

The chain joins TRBV19 to TRBJ1-2, with 10 bases lining up with TRBD1. Germline lookup yields CDR1 LNHDA and CDR2 SQIVND (reference sequence). The trim removed 7 bases at V and 7 bases at J, leaving 9 bases unmatched. The CDR3 is made up of 14 amino acids. This CDR3 is CASKTYGTGVGYTF. The CDR3 DNA reads TGTGCCAGTAAAACCTACGGGACAGGGGTTGGCTACACCTTC.

The CDR3 DNA sequence: TGTGCCAGCAGCGGCGGGACAGGCTATGGCTACACCTTC. It translates to CASSGGTGYGYTF. The chain is built from TRBV5-6 and TRBJ1-2; 8 positions agree with TRBD1. After removal of 4 bases from V and 4 bases from J, the junction contained 3 bases not matched to a gene. The CDR3 is made up of 13 amino acids. Germline V lookup: CDR1 SGHDT, CDR2 YYEEEE.

The gene calls are TRBV27 and TRBJ2-2; TRBD1 matches at 7 bases. CDR1 MNHEY and CDR2 SMNVEV come from the germline V gene (reference sequence). V lost 1 base and J lost 3; bases outside the gene matches: 5. This CDR3 has 16 amino acids. The CDR3 spells CASSLYGQGDTGELFF. DNA for the CDR3: TGTGCCAGCAGTTTATACGGTCAGGGGGACACCGGGGAGCTGTTTTTT.

This clone was recorded once. The gene calls are TRBV18 and TRBJ1-2; D possibly corresponds to TRBD1 (6 bases). CDR3 size: 15 residues. Germline CDR1 reads KGHSH; CDR2 reads LQKENI. V shed 1 base and J shed 12 bases, with 21 bases lying between them. The CDR3 nucleotides are TGTGCCAGCTCACCACTGGAGGGGGGGCCCCGAGGCGACACCTTC. This gives the protein CASSPLEGGPRGDTF.

The genes are TRBV5-4 and TRBJ2-7, with TRBD2 matching 15 bases. J gave up 5 bases and V 3 bases, and 6 bases lay outside the gene matches. The CDR3 covers 16 residues. Germline CDR1 and CDR2: SGHNT and YYREEE (reference sequence). The CDR3 sequence: CASSWIGTSGRNEQYF. Written as DNA, the CDR3 is TGTGCCAGCAGCTGGATAGGGACTAGCGGGAGGAACGAGCAGTACTTC.

CDR3 protein: CSVRTGQGSTDTQYF. CDR3 DNA: TGCAGCGTCCGCACAGGACAGGGAAGCACAGATACGCAGTATTTT. The chain employs TRBV29-1 and TRBJ2-3; TRBD1 aligns across 8 bases. The J segment lost 0 bases and the V segment lost 6 bases, leaving 8 bases of the junction unmatched. The CDR3 is 15 amino acids. Germline CDR1 reads SQVTM; CDR2 reads ANQGSEA.

V usage is TRBV19 and J usage is TRBJ1-5, with D possibly being TRBD1 (6 bases). Germline values: CDR1 LNHDA, CDR2 SQIVND (reference sequence). V was cut by 3 bases and J by 5 bases, with 14 bases left in between. This CDR3 has 15 residues. The CDR3, as DNA: TGTGCCAGTAGTATCGGTACAGGGTTGGATCAGCCCCAGCATTTT. Its protein product is CASSIGTGLDQPQHF.

J is TRBJ2-5 and V is TRBV10-1; 7 bases fit TRBD2. V gave up 3 bases and J gave up 4 bases; unmatched junction bases: 2. Germline V CDR1 and CDR2: WNHNN, SYGVQD (reference sequence). This CDR3 contains 13 residues. The chain's CDR3 is CASSESGGETQYF. In DNA form, the CDR3 reads TGCGCCAGCAGTGAATCGGGAGGAGAGACCCAGTACTTC.

The chain is built from TRBV7-8 and TRBJ2-7; possible D gene TRBD1, 5 bases. The CDR3 loop spans 12 amino acids. Germline lookup yields CDR1 SGHVS and CDR2 FQNEAQ. V lost 2 bases and J lost 3, with 5 bases in between. DNA of the CDR3: TGTGCCAGCAGCTTAAGGGGCTACGAGCAGTACTTC. Amino acids: CASSLRGYEQYF.

This chain uses TRBV18 with TRBJ2-3, with D maybe TRBD2 (6 bases). CDR1 and CDR2 (germline): KGHSH, LQKENI. The CDR3 runs to 15 residues. V shed 2 bases and J shed 2 bases, with 11 bases lying between them. The CDR3 reads CASSPAGMHTDTQYF. In DNA form, the CDR3 reads TGTGCCAGCTCACCAGCGGGGATGCACACAGATACGCAGTATTTT.